The present entry profiles one T cell receptor (beta chain) with its context. Its specificity is not known. Each CDR3 protein gets one entry after TCRdb re-called the PCR reads with MiXCR. The table has about 640,000 distinct CDR3 sequences, about 20% seen once. V was clipped by 5 bases and J by 2 bases, with 10 bases between them. The CDR3 spans 14 residues. Germline V lookup: CDR1 MNHEY, CDR2 SMNVEV (reference sequence). This specimen comes from a study of molecular identifiers for immune sequencing clone quantification. Across the study: For replicates, RNA isolated from roughly 21,000 or 96,000 naive CD8 cells was divided into five portions, of which four were sequenced.

Broader study findings: Clones of above 20 RNA copies carried over 97% of effector molecules; in naive cells they carried under 1%.

With RNA at 10%, 30% or 50%, naive CD8 libraries came from roughly 20,000 to 1,000,000 sorted cells. The authors sorted naive CD8 T cells as CD8+CD4-CCR7+CD45RA+. The source of this sequence is a human donor in good health. Some libraries in this study had Jurkat cell RNA spiked in. The rearrangement links TRBV27 to TRBJ2-1, with D maybe TRBD2 (5 bases). The sequencing input was naive CD8+ T cells from blood, with Jurkat cell RNA spiked in. Subset reported: FACS-sorted CD8+CD4-CCR7+CD45RA+ naive T cells. The CDR3 region has the DNA TGTGCCAGCAGTCGTACTAGTGCCTACAATGAGCAGTTCTTC. It is translated as CASSRTSAYNEQFF.